This T cell receptor beta chain was retrieved from a study of T cell responses to AZD1222 COVID-19 vaccine. Germline CDR1 KGHDR, CDR2 SFDVKD. CDR3 length: 14 residues. Trimming took 5 bases from V and 5 from J, leaving 14 bases between them. Assay used: immunoSEQ multiplex PCR; TCRdb lists only in-frame clones, some missing. Among 90,000 to 100,000 clones listed, 87% were seen once. This chain uses TRBV24-1 with TRBJ2-5; D gene ambiguous. The TCR comes from an adult in good health. Here the sequenced sample was peripheral blood, taken on day 0 of AZD1222 vaccination. The CDR3 spells CATSGPGPRETQYF. The DNA of the CDR3 is TGTGCCACCAGTGGACCGGGCCCGAGGGAGACCCAGTACTTC.